These 20 T cell receptor beta chains originate from one sample sequenced in a study of shared clonotypes between healthy human individuals. Data came from immunoSEQ multiplex PCR; TCRdb stores just in-frame clones and leaves some out. The sample gives roughly 2,300,000 clones, roughly 90% of which show up once; roughly 0.34% is in the top ten. Sequencing was carried out using naive CD4+ T cells from PBMCs. Subset denoted: CD45RA+ positively selected. These receptor sequences come from a man aged 18 to 29 in good health. Some clones in this sample may be carry-over from other donors' samples.

This chain joins TRBV6-4 and TRBJ2-7; 8 nucleotides align to TRBD2. With V trimmed by 8 bases and J by 3 bases, 9 bases remained unmatched. This CDR3 spans 14 amino acids. Per the germline V gene, CDR1 is MRHNA and CDR2 is SNTAGT. In nucleotides, the CDR3 is TGTGCCAGCCCCCGGGGGGGCGTCAACTACGAGCAGTACTTC. Amino acid sequence: CASPRGGVNYEQYF.

The chain links TRBV13 to TRBJ2-7; D not resolved. V was pared by 2 bases and J by 2 bases, with 10 bases between. This CDR3 is built from 14 residues. CDR1 PRHDT and CDR2 FYEKMQ come from the germline V gene (reference sequence). In DNA, the CDR3 is TGTGCCAGCAGCTTACGGCAGGTGACCTACGAGCAGTACTTC. This sequence encodes CASSLRQVTYEQYF.

This chain joins TRBV28 and TRBJ1-5, with D perhaps matching TRBD1 (6 bases). V shed 5 bases and J shed 6 bases, with 17 bases lying between them. The CDR3 spans 15 residues. Germline-derived CDR1 and CDR2 are MDHEN and SYDVKM. The CDR3, as DNA: TGTGCCAGCAGTGCCGGGACACTTGATTCTCAGCCCCAGCATTTT. Its translation is CASSAGTLDSQPQHF.

CDR3 sequence reads: CASSTTGSPRGTEAFF. CDR3 DNA sequence: TGTGCCAGCAGTACGACGGGAAGCCCCAGGGGCACTGAAGCTTTCTTT. This chain links TRBV28 with TRBJ1-1; perhaps TRBD1 as D (6 bases). Per the germline V gene, CDR1 is MDHEN and CDR2 is SYDVKM. V was clipped by 5 bases and J by 4 bases, with 20 bases between them. The CDR3 contains 16 residues.

This clone was observed a single time. The chain recombines TRBV7-2 with TRBJ2-2; 7 nucleotides line up with TRBD1. This CDR3 region has 14 residues. Per germline, CDR1 SGHTA and CDR2 FQGNSA. V shed 5 bases, J shed 6 bases, and the junction held 6 bases outside the gene matches. CDR3 amino acids: CASSAGQVPGELFF. DNA of the CDR3: TGTGCCAGCAGCGCTGGACAGGTGCCCGGGGAGCTGTTTTTT.

This sequence joins TRBV7-3 and TRBJ2-5; a weak D match, TRBD2 (5 bases). The CDR3 totals 13 residues. Germline assignment: CDR1 SGHTA and CDR2 FQGTGA. Trimming cost V 5 bases and J 5 bases, with 12 bases left between them. CDR3 amino acids: CASSPSPGETQYF. CDR3 bases: TGTGCCAGCAGCCCTTCCCCGGGGGAGACCCAGTACTTC.

This clone was picked up a small number of times. The rearrangement joins TRBV2 to TRBJ2-2, with no clear D. Trimming pared 8 bases from V and 3 bases from J, leaving 13 bases between. Germline loops: CDR1 SNHLY, CDR2 FYNNEI. The CDR3 has 14 residues. CDR3 nucleotide sequence: TGTGCCAGCCTCCCGGAGTCCTACACCGGGGAGCTGTTTTTT. It yields the protein CASLPESYTGELFF.

The chain recombines TRBV19 with TRBJ2-2; the D is unclear. V was cut by 3 bases and J by 7 bases, with 12 bases left in between. Germline-derived CDR1 and CDR2 are LNHDA and SQIVND (reference sequence). The length of the CDR3 is 14 residues. The CDR3 reads CASSIVRMVGELFF. The CDR3 DNA follows: TGTGCCAGTAGTATCGTGAGGATGGTCGGGGAGCTGTTTTTT.

The chain recombines TRBV6-6 with TRBJ1-5; the D is unclear. Between the trimmed V and J ends, which lost 6 bases and 5 bases, there was a span of 14 bases. CDR1 is MNHNY and CDR2 is SVGAGI in the germline V gene (reference sequence). This CDR3 has 14 residues. The CDR3 protein is CASRRAAGDQPQHF. The CDR3 coding sequence is TGTGCCAGCAGGCGCGCAGCAGGCGATCAGCCCCAGCATTTT.

A remark on this clone: This specimen includes other DNA sequences encoding the same CDR3. The V and J genes are TRBV9 and TRBJ2-5, with 7 bases aligning to TRBD1. The ends lost 0 bases at V and 5 bases at J; junction bases unmatched: 4. Germline CDR1 and CDR2: SGDLS and YYNGEE. The CDR3 runs 14 residues. DNA of the CDR3: TGTGCCAGCAGCGTAGCCCCCAGGGGGGAGACCCAGTACTTC. This translates into CASSVAPRGETQYF. The full variable domain, its missing parts supplied by reference TRBV9 and TRBJ2-5, is DSGVTQTPKHLITATGQRVTLRCSPRSGDLSVYWYQQSLDQGLQFLIQYYNGEERAKGNILERFSAQQFPDLHSELNLSSLELGDSALYFCASSVAPRGETQYFGPGTRLLVL.

This rearrangement joins TRBV10-3 to TRBJ1-2; D uncertain. From germline, CDR1 is ENHRY and CDR2 SYGVKD. With 2 bases removed from V and 8 bases from J, the gap between germline ends came to 9 bases. The CDR3 consists of 12 residues. CDR3 loop: CAISEGEIGYTF. The CDR3, as DNA: TGTGCCATCAGTGAGGGGGAGATAGGCTACACCTTC.

The chain joins TRBV5-6 to TRBJ1-3; D is possibly TRBD1 (5 bases). V was cut by 4 bases and J by 4 bases, with 18 bases left in between. Germline assignment: CDR1 SGHDT and CDR2 YYEEEE. CDR3 length: 16 amino acids. The CDR3 coding sequence is TGTGCCAGCAGCACAGGACCGGGGAGGTCCGGAAACACCATATATTTT. It is translated as CASSTGPGRSGNTIYF.

The chain combines TRBV7-8 with TRBJ2-3, with D perhaps assigned TRBD1 or TRBD2 (6 bases each). The germline V gene has CDR1 SGHVS and CDR2 FQNEAQ. Trimming took 5 bases from V and 2 from J, leaving 14 bases between them. The CDR3 sequence is 15 residues long. The CDR3: CASSQGGSPTDTQYF. The CDR3 DNA reads as TGTGCCAGCAGCCAAGGGGGGAGTCCCACAGATACGCAGTATTTT.

The rearrangement joins TRBV5-4 to TRBJ2-2; 8 bases map to TRBD2. The CDR3 is 16 amino acids. The ends lost 2 bases at V and 0 bases at J; junction bases unmatched: 3. CDR1 is SGHNT, CDR2 YYREEE, per germline (reference sequence). In nucleotides, the CDR3 is TGTGCCAGCAGCTTCGGGGGGGGTGCGAACACCGGGGAGCTGTTTTTT. This encodes CASSFGGGANTGELFF.

In this sample, this clone turned up once. J is TRBJ2-4 and V is TRBV6-1, with TRBD1 as a possible D gene (5 bases). CDR1 is MNHNS and CDR2 is SASEGT in the germline V gene. The CDR3 runs to 15 residues. Trimming removed 4 bases at V and 8 bases at J, with 18 bases between. This CDR3 is CASSADPRQGDIQYF. DNA of the CDR3: TGTGCCAGCAGTGCAGATCCCCGGCAGGGTGACATTCAGTACTTC.

In this sample, this clone turned up once. The rearrangement links TRBV27 to TRBJ2-7, with a weak D call TRBD2 (6 bases). Germline-derived CDR1 and CDR2 are MNHEY and SMNVEV (reference sequence). The CDR3 sequence is 13 residues long. V lost 5 bases and J lost 5, with 13 bases in between. Here the CDR3 DNA reads TGTGCCAGCAGTGCCCGGGGGTACAACGAGCAGTACTTC. Translating gives CASSARGYNEQYF.

The J gene is TRBJ2-1, the V gene TRBV4-2; TRBD2 agrees at 9 bases. The junction had 3 bases not matched to a gene; V was cut back by 1 base and J by 2 bases. Germline-derived CDR1 and CDR2 are LGHNA and YNFKEQ. This CDR3 has 16 residues. The CDR3 DNA sequence: TGTGCCAGCAGCCAAGGGACTAGCGAGACCTACAATGAGCAGTTCTTC. Translating it yields CASSQGTSETYNEQFF.

On this clone: The identical CDR3 is also encoded by other nucleotide sequences in the sample. V usage is TRBV20-1 and J usage is TRBJ2-1; tentatively, D is TRBD1 (6 bases). The length of the CDR3 is 11 residues. Between the trimmed V and J ends, which lost 3 bases and 9 bases, there was a span of 9 bases. Per the germline V gene, CDR1 is DFQATT and CDR2 is SNEGSKA (reference sequence). CDR3 loop: CSASRGFEQFF. The CDR3 coding sequence is TGCAGTGCTAGCAGGGGTTTTGAGCAGTTCTTC.

This clone was recorded only once. The chain uses TRBV27 and TRBJ2-3; 8 nucleotides align to TRBD1. Germline V gene data show CDR1 as MNHEY and CDR2 as SMNVEV (reference sequence). V lost 8 bases to trimming and J lost 4 bases; unmatched junction nucleotides: 8. The CDR3 contains 14 residues. The DNA of the CDR3 is TGTGCCAGCCGTTATAACAGGGGGGCAGATACGCAGTATTTT. Encoded protein: CASRYNRGADTQYF.

This rearrangement joins TRBV7-9 to TRBJ1-1, with D possibly being TRBD1 (5 bases). Germline-derived CDR1 and CDR2 are SEHNR and FQNEAQ (reference sequence). V was cut by 5 bases and J by 10 bases, with 17 bases left in between. This CDR3 spans 13 amino acids. CDR3 protein: CASSTRVSEGAFF. Here the CDR3 DNA reads TGTGCCAGCAGCACCAGGGTTTCGGAGGGAGCTTTCTTT.